One sample yielded the 22 T cell receptor beta chains listed below, sequenced in a study of blood T cell repertoires in COVID-19. Libraries were prepared by immunoSEQ multiplex PCR; TCRdb keeps only in-frame clonotypes and omits some of them. Of roughly 120,000 clones in the sample, roughly 89% are singletons; the top ten hold about 3.8%. Sequencing used peripheral blood. These receptors were obtained from a woman in her sixties with COVID-19, enrolled during active disease.

This clone appeared a few times. V is TRBV19 and J is TRBJ2-2, with a weak D call TRBD1 (5 bases). The CDR3 contains 17 residues. CDR1 LNHDA and CDR2 SQIVND come from the germline V gene (reference sequence). The V and J ends lost 7 bases and 0 bases respectively, with 18 bases between them. The CDR3 nucleotides read TGTGCCAGTATGAGTGTACTTCGCAGGGCGAACACCGGGGAGCTGTTTTTT. This encodes CASMSVLRRANTGELFF.

The chain couples TRBV6-5 to TRBJ1-2; TRBD1 might be the D (6 bases). The CDR3 has 13 amino acids. V was shortened by 6 bases and J by 2 bases, with 10 bases between the two germline ends. Germline V lookup: CDR1 MNHEY, CDR2 SVGAGI. CDR3 protein: CASRWTENYGYTF. The CDR3 region has the DNA TGTGCCAGCAGATGGACAGAGAACTATGGCTACACCTTC.

The chain is built from TRBV6-5 and TRBJ2-7, with a possible D match to TRBD1 (6 bases). Germline V gene lookup returns CDR1 MNHEY and CDR2 SVGAGI. Trimming stripped 0 bases from V and 4 bases from J, with 16 bases between. The CDR3 runs 16 residues. The CDR3 protein is CASSYSAAGGGYEQYF. CDR3 DNA: TGTGCCAGCAGTTACTCGGCAGCTGGGGGCGGGTACGAGCAGTACTTC.

J is TRBJ2-3 and V is TRBV5-4; the match to TRBD2 covers 8 bases. This CDR3 comprises 15 residues. Germline CDR1 is SGHNT and CDR2 is YYREEE (reference sequence). With V trimmed by 5 bases and J by 0 bases, 5 bases remained unmatched. CDR3 region: CASSFGGASTDTQYF. The CDR3 bases are TGTGCCAGCAGTTTCGGGGGGGCAAGCACAGATACGCAGTATTTT.

The rearrangement uses TRBV7-9 and TRBJ2-5, with a possible D match to TRBD2 (5 bases). Trimming pared 2 bases from V and 5 bases from J, leaving 21 bases between. The CDR3 contains 17 residues. In germline, CDR1 is SEHNR, CDR2 FQNEAQ (reference sequence). CDR3 sequence: CASSLPFGERKRETQYF. CDR3 DNA: TGTGCCAGCAGCTTACCTTTCGGGGAACGGAAAAGGGAGACCCAGTACTTC.

V and J are TRBV5-5 and TRBJ2-5, with D unclear. Per the germline V gene, CDR1 is SGHKS and CDR2 is YYEKEE (reference sequence). The CDR3 spans 13 residues. The V end was cut by 0 bases, the J end by 5 bases, with 8 bases between. The CDR3 region is CASSLGQGETQYF. Here the CDR3 DNA reads TGTGCCAGCAGCTTGGGACAAGGCGAGACCCAGTACTTC.

The rearrangement joins TRBV7-3 to TRBJ2-7; TRBD1 aligns across 10 bases. J lost 6 bases, V lost 5 bases, and 7 bases had no gene match. Germline-derived CDR1 and CDR2 are SGHTA and FQGTGA. The length of the CDR3 is 14 residues. The CDR3 spells CASSLGTGVGEQYF. The DNA for the CDR3 is TGTGCCAGCAGCCTAGGGACAGGGGTAGGCGAGCAGTACTTC. Together with reference TRBV7-3 and TRBJ2-7, the CDR3 gives the full variable domain: GAGVSQTPSNKVTEKGKYVELRCDPISGHTALYWYRQSLGQGPEFLIYFQGTGAADDSGLPNDRFFAVRPEGSVSTLKIQRTERGDSAVYLCASSLGTGVGEQYFGPGTRLTVT.

The J gene is TRBJ2-1, the V gene TRBV2; perhaps TRBD1 as D (5 bases). CDR1 is SNHLY, CDR2 FYNNEI, per germline. CDR3 size: 15 residues. V lost 1 base to trimming and J lost 2 bases, with 9 bases between them. The CDR3 protein is CASSEGQGPYNEQFF. The CDR3 coding sequence is TGTGCCAGCAGTGAAGGGCAGGGCCCCTACAATGAGCAGTTCTTC.

The chain uses TRBV3-1 (or the pseudogene TRBV3-2) and TRBJ2-5; 7 bases map to TRBD1. Germline trimming cut 3 bases from V and 3 bases from J; bases unmatched to any gene: 7. The CDR3 extends over 15 amino acids. The germline gives CDR1 LGHDT, CDR2 YNNKEL (reference sequence). The CDR3 is CASSQIRTGKETQYF. The CDR3 region has the DNA TGTGCCAGCAGCCAGATCCGGACAGGAAAAGAGACCCAGTACTTC.

This chain links TRBV6-6 with TRBJ1-3; the D is unclear. Germline loops: CDR1 MNHNY, CDR2 SVGAGI (reference sequence). Trimming took 6 bases from V and 0 from J, leaving 12 bases between them. The CDR3 is 15 residues long. The CDR3: CASRPARTSGNTIYF. In nucleotides, the CDR3 is TGTGCCAGCAGACCCGCCAGAACCTCTGGAAACACCATATATTTT.

The chain joins TRBV11-1 to TRBJ1-1; 9 bases are shared with TRBD1. The CDR3 has 15 residues. After removal of 5 bases from V and 5 bases from J, the junction contained 9 bases not matched to a gene. The germline gives CDR1 SGHAT, CDR2 FQDESV (reference sequence). The CDR3 DNA reads TGTGCCAGCAGCGACGGGGGACAGGGTGGTACTGAAGCTTTCTTT. Translated, it gives CASSDGGQGGTEAFF.

This clone was seen more than once but under ten times. The J gene is TRBJ2-3, the V gene TRBV5-6; D may be TRBD2 (5 bases). V lost 8 bases, J lost 6 bases, and 13 bases lay in between. The CDR3 extends over 12 amino acids. The germline V gene has CDR1 SGHDT and CDR2 YYEEEE. CDR3 loop: CASSSLVDTQYF. The CDR3 DNA is TGTGCCAGTTCGTCACTAGTCGATACGCAGTATTTT.

The rearrangement uses TRBV30 and TRBJ1-6; 8 nucleotides align to TRBD1. V lost 2 bases and J lost 8; bases outside the gene matches: 5. Germline CDR1 GTSNPN, CDR2 SVGIG (reference sequence). CDR3 length equals 14 residues. CDR3 in DNA: TGTGCCTGGAGTCCACTGACAGGGGATTCACCCCTCCACTTT. Amino acids: CAWSPLTGDSPLHF.

The J gene is TRBJ2-5, the V gene TRBV30; TRBD2 matches 15 bases. Germline loops: CDR1 GTSNPN, CDR2 SVGIG (reference sequence). The CDR3 runs to 16 residues. J lost 5 bases, V lost 6 bases, and 10 bases had no gene match. As DNA, the CDR3 is TGTGCCTGCGGGGGACTAGCGGGGGGTACGGCGGAGACCCAGTACTTC. Translated, it gives CACGGLAGGTAETQYF.

The rearrangement uses TRBV7-2 and TRBJ2-7; maybe TRBD2 (6 bases). V was pared by 0 bases and J by 2 bases, with 8 bases between. The CDR3 totals 14 residues. Germline V gene data show CDR1 as SGHTA and CDR2 as FQGNSA. CDR3: CASSLARDAYEQYF. As DNA, the CDR3 is TGTGCCAGCAGCTTAGCGCGGGACGCCTACGAGCAGTACTTC. Full variable domain (outside the CDR3, taken from reference TRBV7-2 and TRBJ2-7): GAGVSQSPSNKVTEKGKDVELRCDPISGHTALYWYRQSLGQGLEFLIYFQGNSAPDKSGLPSDRFSAERTGGSVSTLTIQRTQQEDSAVYLCASSLARDAYEQYFGPGTRLTVT.

The chain has TRBV3-1 (or the pseudogene TRBV3-2) and TRBJ2-2; 8 bases are shared with TRBD2. Trimming took 2 bases from V and 6 from J; bases not matched to a gene: 11. This CDR3 contains 17 residues. Germline-derived CDR1 and CDR2 are LGHDT and YNNKEL (reference sequence). The CDR3 coding sequence is TGTGCCAGCAGCCAATTCTCGGGGGGGCCGATCTCCGGGGAGCTGTTTTTT. Its protein is CASSQFSGGPISGELFF.

V and J are TRBV7-8 and TRBJ1-2; tentative D call: TRBD1 (6 bases). The V end lost 1 base, the J end lost 5 bases, and 14 bases lay between the germline ends. The CDR3 is made up of 15 amino acids. Germline V gene data show CDR1 as SGHVS and CDR2 as FQNEAQ. The CDR3 DNA reads as TGTGCCAGCAGCTTAGACAGGCCCCAGGGGTATGGCTACACCTTC. This gives the protein CASSLDRPQGYGYTF.

This chain uses TRBV4-3 with TRBJ2-3, with 8 nucleotides matching TRBD2. The germline gives CDR1 LGHNA, CDR2 YSLEER. The CDR3 contains 15 residues. With V trimmed by 4 bases and J by 4 bases, 7 bases remained unmatched. The CDR3 bases are TGCGCCAGCAGCCCACGGGTTAGCGGGGCAGATACGCAGTATTTT. Translation: CASSPRVSGADTQYF.

The chain couples TRBV5-1 to TRBJ2-1, with 9 positions matching TRBD1. The CDR3 spans 15 residues. J gave up 2 bases and V 3 bases, and 3 bases lay outside the gene matches. Germline loops: CDR1 SGHRS, CDR2 YFSETQ. The CDR3 protein is CASSYGQGPYNEQFF. For the CDR3, the DNA is TGCGCCAGCAGCTACGGACAGGGGCCCTACAATGAGCAGTTCTTC.

The chain carries TRBV29-1 and TRBJ2-7, with 8 nucleotides matching TRBD1. V shed 3 bases and J 2 bases; nucleotides not matched to a gene: 9. The germline CDR1 and CDR2 sequences are SQVTM and ANQGSEA. The CDR3 spans 15 residues. Written as DNA, the CDR3 is TGCAGCGTTGAGGCGACGGGACAGGATACCTACGAGCAGTACTTC. Residues: CSVEATGQDTYEQYF.

CDR3 DNA sequence: TGTGCCAGCAGTTTTCAGGAGACCCAGTACTTC. Protein: CASSFQETQYF. The V call is TRBV12-3 or TRBV12-4, the J call TRBJ2-5, with D unresolved. With 3 bases removed from V and 5 bases from J, the gap between germline ends came to 4 bases. The length of the CDR3 is 11 residues.

The V gene is TRBV27, the J gene TRBJ1-2, with 8 bases lining up with TRBD1. CDR3 size: 14 residues. Germline trimming cut 3 bases from V and 6 bases from J; bases unmatched to any gene: 6. CDR1 MNHEY and CDR2 SMNVEV come from the germline V gene (reference sequence). As DNA, the CDR3 is TGTGCCAGCAGTTTGGAAGGCAGGGGGCATGGCTACACCTTC. Amino acids: CASSLEGRGHGYTF.